This passage covers 16 T cell receptor beta chains from one sample sequenced in a study of blood T cell repertoires in COVID-19. The table came from immunoSEQ multiplex PCR; TCRdb's copy has only in-frame clones and leaves some out. In the table there are 100,000 to 150,000 clones, around 81% of which are singletons. Sequenced input: peripheral blood. The receptors derive from a middle-aged man with active or convalescent COVID-19.

This clone was found once. V and J are TRBV5-4 and TRBJ1-6, with D possibly matching TRBD1 (6 bases). The CDR3 spans 15 residues. Per germline, CDR1 SGHNT and CDR2 YYREEE (reference sequence). V lost 0 bases, J lost 9 bases, and 13 bases lay in between. The CDR3 spells CASSLESGAGSPLHF. The CDR3 nucleotides read TGTGCCAGCAGCTTGGAGTCAGGGGCGGGTTCACCCCTCCACTTT.

This clone was seen more than once but under ten times. The chain is built from TRBV6-5 and TRBJ2-2, with D possibly being TRBD2 (7 bases). Between the trimmed V and J ends, which lost 10 bases and 7 bases, there was a span of 16 bases. The length of the CDR3 is 13 residues. Per germline, CDR1 MNHEY and CDR2 SVGAGI. The CDR3 here is CATFVGGHGELFF. CDR3 in DNA: TGTGCCACCTTCGTGGGGGGGCACGGGGAGCTGTTTTTT.

V is TRBV2 and J is TRBJ1-1; tentative D call: TRBD1 (5 bases). The ends were cut back, 6 bases at V and 3 bases at J, with 11 bases in the middle. Germline CDR1 SNHLY, CDR2 FYNNEI. CDR3 length equals 13 residues. The CDR3 region is CASRWGVDTEAFF. The CDR3 DNA sequence: TGTGCCAGCAGATGGGGGGTCGACACTGAAGCTTTCTTT.

The chain links TRBV6-5 to TRBJ2-7; TRBD1 agrees at 8 bases. The CDR3 contains 15 residues. The V gene end was trimmed by 5 bases and the J gene end by 5 bases; junction bases not matched to a gene: 11. CDR1 is MNHEY, CDR2 SVGAGI, per germline. CDR3 DNA: TGTGCCAGCAGTCAAACAGGGGGAAACATCAACGAGCAGTACTTC. This codes for CASSQTGGNINEQYF.

V gene TRBV5-6 combines with J gene TRBJ2-7; D is uncertain. The length of the CDR3 is 11 residues. V dropped 0 bases and J dropped 4 bases, with 2 bases sitting between them. CDR1 and CDR2 (germline): SGHDT, YYEEEE. CDR3 DNA sequence: TGTGCCAGCAGCTTGGCATACGAGCAGTACTTC. This translates into CASSLAYEQYF.

The chain employs TRBV2 and TRBJ2-2, with no clear D. Germline CDR1 and CDR2: SNHLY and FYNNEI. Trimming left V 5 bases short and J 1 base short, with 5 bases between. The CDR3 sequence is 13 residues long. The CDR3 spells CASSSGNTGELFF. In nucleotides, the CDR3 is TGTGCCAGCAGTTCCGGGAACACCGGGGAGCTGTTTTTT.

The genes are TRBV6-5 and TRBJ2-2; 7 nucleotides align to TRBD1. Germline CDR1 MNHEY, CDR2 SVGAGI. The CDR3 loop spans 16 amino acids. J gave up 7 bases and V 4 bases, and 12 bases lay outside the gene matches. This CDR3 is CASSSGQAKGGGELFF. The CDR3 bases are TGTGCCAGCAGTTCCGGACAGGCAAAGGGTGGCGGGGAGCTGTTTTTT.

This chain joins TRBV7-3 and TRBJ1-1; D is perhaps TRBD1 (5 bases). Trimming pared 9 bases from V and 5 bases from J, leaving 16 bases between. CDR1 and CDR2 (germline): SGHTA, FQGTGA. This CDR3 comprises 13 residues. The CDR3, as DNA: TGTGCCAGTTCATACGGGGGGTGGACTGAAGCTTTCTTT. Translation: CASSYGGWTEAFF.

This sequence joins TRBV6-5 and TRBJ2-7, with 8 bases aligning to TRBD1. V lost 2 bases, J lost 6 bases, and 6 bases stayed unmatched. This CDR3 spans 14 amino acids. CDR1 is MNHEY, CDR2 SVGAGI, per germline. The CDR3 nucleotides read TGTGCCAGCAGTTACGGGGACAGGTCTGCCGAGCAGTACTTC. Translated: CASSYGDRSAEQYF.

The V gene is TRBV7-2, the J gene TRBJ1-5; D not certain. This CDR3 has 15 amino acids. Trimming cost V 2 bases and J 3 bases, with 11 bases left between them. Germline values: CDR1 SGHTA, CDR2 FQGNSA. The CDR3 nucleotides read TGTGCCAGCAGCTTAAACGCGGGAGACAATCAGCCCCAGCATTTT. Its protein product is CASSLNAGDNQPQHF.

The V and J genes are TRBV5-5 and TRBJ1-1; 10 positions match TRBD1. Unmatched junction bases numbered 11, after V lost 2 bases and J lost 4 bases. This CDR3 is built from 17 residues. Germline CDR1 is SGHKS and CDR2 is YYEKEE (reference sequence). The CDR3 protein is CASSLSGTGVIGTEAFF. In nucleotides, the CDR3 is TGTGCCAGCAGCTTAAGCGGGACAGGGGTGATAGGCACTGAAGCTTTCTTT.

This chain joins TRBV19 and TRBJ2-1; D possibly corresponds to TRBD2 (5 bases). The CDR3 contains 16 residues. With 5 bases removed from V and 1 base from J, the gap between germline ends came to 15 bases. Germline V gene lookup returns CDR1 LNHDA and CDR2 SQIVND (reference sequence). The CDR3 loop is CASSLQAPGSYNEQFF. As DNA, the CDR3 is TGTGCCAGTAGTTTGCAGGCTCCGGGGTCCTACAATGAGCAGTTCTTC.

The rearrangement joins TRBV6-6 to TRBJ1-2; D uncertain. V lost 7 bases and J 2 bases, leaving 11 bases between the germline ends. The CDR3 spans 13 residues. In germline, CDR1 is MNHNY, CDR2 SVGAGI (reference sequence). CDR3 in amino acids: CASNLPGNYGYTF. CDR3 nucleotide sequence: TGTGCCAGCAACCTCCCGGGAAACTATGGCTACACCTTC.

The V and J genes are TRBV7-9 and TRBJ2-5, with TRBD2 identical over 8 bases. The germline CDR1 and CDR2 sequences are SEHNR and FQNEAQ (reference sequence). The CDR3 totals 15 residues. J was trimmed by 5 bases and V by 5 bases; bases with no gene match: 10. In nucleotides, the CDR3 is TGTGCCAGCAGCCCTTATAGCGGGGTTGGGGAGACCCAGTACTTC. Translated, it gives CASSPYSGVGETQYF. Together with reference TRBV7-9 and TRBJ2-5, the CDR3 gives the full variable domain: DTGVSQNPRHKITKRGQNVTFRCDPISEHNRLYWYRQTLGQGPEFLTYFQNEAQLEKSRLLSDRFSAERPKGSFSTLEIQRTEQGDSAMYLCASSPYSGVGETQYFGPGTRLLVL.

The CDR3 sequence is CASSYRLSGANVLTF. The CDR3 coding sequence is TGTGCCAGCAGTTACAGACTCTCTGGGGCCAACGTCCTGACTTTC. V gene TRBV6-5 combines with J gene TRBJ2-6; D unresolved. This CDR3 spans 15 amino acids. CDR1 MNHEY and CDR2 SVGAGI come from the germline V gene. Trimming stripped 2 bases from V and 0 bases from J, with 5 bases between.

The J gene is TRBJ1-6, the V gene TRBV27; 8 positions agree with TRBD1. The V and J ends lost 1 base and 7 bases, in that order; junction bases with no gene match: 3. CDR3 size: 15 residues. Germline V gene data show CDR1 as MNHEY and CDR2 as SMNVEV (reference sequence). CDR3 loop: CASSLWDRLNSPLHF. In DNA form, the CDR3 reads TGTGCCAGCAGTTTATGGGACAGGTTGAATTCACCCCTCCACTTT.